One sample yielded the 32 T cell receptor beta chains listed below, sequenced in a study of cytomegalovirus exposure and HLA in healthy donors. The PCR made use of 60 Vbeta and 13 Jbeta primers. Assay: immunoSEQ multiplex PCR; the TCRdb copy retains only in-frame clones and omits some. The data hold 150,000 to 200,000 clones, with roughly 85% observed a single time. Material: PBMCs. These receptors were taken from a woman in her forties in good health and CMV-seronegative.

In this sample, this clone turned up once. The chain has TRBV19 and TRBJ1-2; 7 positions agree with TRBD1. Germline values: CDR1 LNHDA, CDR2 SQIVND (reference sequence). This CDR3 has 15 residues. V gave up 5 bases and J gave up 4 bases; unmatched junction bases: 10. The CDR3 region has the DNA TGTGCCAGTAGTCCCAGACAGGGAACTCCCTATGGCTACACCTTC. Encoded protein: CASSPRQGTPYGYTF.

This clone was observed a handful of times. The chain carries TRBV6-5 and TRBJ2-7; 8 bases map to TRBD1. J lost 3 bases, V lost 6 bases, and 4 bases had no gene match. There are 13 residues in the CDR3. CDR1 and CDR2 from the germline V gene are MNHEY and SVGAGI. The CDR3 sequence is CASRTGGNYEQYF. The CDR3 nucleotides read TGTGCCAGCAGAACAGGGGGTAACTACGAGCAGTACTTC.

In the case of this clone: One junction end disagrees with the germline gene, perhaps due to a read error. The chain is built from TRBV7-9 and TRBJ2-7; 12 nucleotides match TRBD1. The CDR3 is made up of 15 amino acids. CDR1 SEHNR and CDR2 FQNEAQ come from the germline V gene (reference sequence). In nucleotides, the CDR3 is TGTTCCAGCAGCAGCCCGGGACAGGGGGCACACGAGCAGTACTTC. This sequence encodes CSSSSPGQGAHEQYF.

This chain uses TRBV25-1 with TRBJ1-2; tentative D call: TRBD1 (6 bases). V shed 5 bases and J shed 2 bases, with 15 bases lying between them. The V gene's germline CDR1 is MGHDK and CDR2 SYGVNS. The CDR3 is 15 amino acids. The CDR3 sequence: CASSSLTGKNYGYTF. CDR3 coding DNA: TGTGCCAGCAGTAGTCTTACAGGGAAGAACTATGGCTACACCTTC.

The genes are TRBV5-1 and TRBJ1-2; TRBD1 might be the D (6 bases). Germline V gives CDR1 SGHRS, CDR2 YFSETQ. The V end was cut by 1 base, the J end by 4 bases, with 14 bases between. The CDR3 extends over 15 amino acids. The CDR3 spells CASSLSGGSGYGYTF. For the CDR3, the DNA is TGCGCCAGCAGCTTGAGCGGGGGCTCAGGCTATGGCTACACCTTC.

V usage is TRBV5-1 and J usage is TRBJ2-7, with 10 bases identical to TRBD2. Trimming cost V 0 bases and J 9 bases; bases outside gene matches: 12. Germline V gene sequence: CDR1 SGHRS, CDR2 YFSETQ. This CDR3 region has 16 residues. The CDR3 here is CASSLGWTSGSTGQYF. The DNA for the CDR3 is TGCGCCAGCAGCTTGGGATGGACTAGCGGAAGTACGGGGCAGTACTTC.

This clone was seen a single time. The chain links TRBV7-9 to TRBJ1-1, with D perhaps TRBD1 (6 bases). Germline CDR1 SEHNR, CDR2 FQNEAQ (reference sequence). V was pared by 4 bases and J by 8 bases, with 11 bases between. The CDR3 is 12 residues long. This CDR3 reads CASSSRGAEAFF. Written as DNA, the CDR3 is TGTGCCAGCAGCTCCAGGGGCGCGGAAGCTTTCTTT.

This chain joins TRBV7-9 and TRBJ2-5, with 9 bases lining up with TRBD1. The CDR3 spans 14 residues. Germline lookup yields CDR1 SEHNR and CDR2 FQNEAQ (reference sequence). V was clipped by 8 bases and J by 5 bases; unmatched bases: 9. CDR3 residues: CASGRQGVMETQYF. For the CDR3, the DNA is TGTGCCAGCGGGCGACAGGGGGTAATGGAGACCCAGTACTTC.

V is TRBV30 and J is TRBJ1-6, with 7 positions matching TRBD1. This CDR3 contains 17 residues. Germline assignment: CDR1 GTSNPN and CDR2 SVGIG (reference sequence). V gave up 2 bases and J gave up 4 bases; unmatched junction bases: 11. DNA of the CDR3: TGTGCCTGGAGTCCGATGGCAGGACAGGCTTATAATTCACCCCTCCACTTT. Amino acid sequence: CAWSPMAGQAYNSPLHF.

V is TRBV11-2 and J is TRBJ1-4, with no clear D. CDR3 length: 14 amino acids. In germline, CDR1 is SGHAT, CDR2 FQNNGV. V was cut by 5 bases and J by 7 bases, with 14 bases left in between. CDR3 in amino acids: CASSPAGVGEKLFF. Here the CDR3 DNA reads TGTGCCAGCAGCCCCGCCGGGGTGGGTGAAAAACTGTTTTTT.

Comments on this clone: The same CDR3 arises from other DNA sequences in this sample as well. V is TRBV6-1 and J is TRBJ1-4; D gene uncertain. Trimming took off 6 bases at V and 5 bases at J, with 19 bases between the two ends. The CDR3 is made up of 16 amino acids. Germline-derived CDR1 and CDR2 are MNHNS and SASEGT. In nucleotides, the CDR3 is TGTGCCAGCAGAGAATTACGTATGGCGCGGAATGAAAAACTGTTTTTT. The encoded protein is CASRELRMARNEKLFF.

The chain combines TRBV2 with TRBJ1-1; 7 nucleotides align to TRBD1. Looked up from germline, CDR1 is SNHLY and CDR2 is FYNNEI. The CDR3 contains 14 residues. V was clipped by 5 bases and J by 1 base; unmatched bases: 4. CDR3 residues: CASSYDRANTEAFF. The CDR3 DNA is TGTGCCAGCAGTTACGACAGGGCGAACACTGAAGCTTTCTTT. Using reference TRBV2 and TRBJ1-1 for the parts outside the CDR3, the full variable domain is EPEVTQTPSHQVTQMGQEVILRCVPISNHLYFYWYRQILGQKVEFLVSFYNNEISEKSEIFDDQFSVERPDGSNFTLKIRSTKLEDSAMYFCASSYDRANTEAFFGQGTRLTVV.

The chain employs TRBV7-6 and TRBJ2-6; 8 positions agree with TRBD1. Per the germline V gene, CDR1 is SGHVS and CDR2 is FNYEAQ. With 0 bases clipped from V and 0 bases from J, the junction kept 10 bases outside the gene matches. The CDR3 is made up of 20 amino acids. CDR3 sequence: CASSLARNRQGRSGANVLTF. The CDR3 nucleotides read TGTGCCAGCAGCTTAGCGCGAAACCGACAGGGGCGCTCTGGGGCCAACGTCCTGACTTTC. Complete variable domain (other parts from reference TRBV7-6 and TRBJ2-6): GAGVSQSPRYKVTKRGQDVALRCDPISGHVSLYWYRQALGQGPEFLTYFNYEAQQDKSGLPNDRFSAERPEGSISTLTIQRTEQRDSAMYRCASSLARNRQGRSGANVLTFGAGSRLTVL.

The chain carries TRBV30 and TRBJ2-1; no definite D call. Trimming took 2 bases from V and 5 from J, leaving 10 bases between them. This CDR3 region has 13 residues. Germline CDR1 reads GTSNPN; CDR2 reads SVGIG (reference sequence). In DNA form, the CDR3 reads TGTGCCTGGAGTCGCCTAGTGGACAATGAGCAGTTCTTC. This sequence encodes CAWSRLVDNEQFF.

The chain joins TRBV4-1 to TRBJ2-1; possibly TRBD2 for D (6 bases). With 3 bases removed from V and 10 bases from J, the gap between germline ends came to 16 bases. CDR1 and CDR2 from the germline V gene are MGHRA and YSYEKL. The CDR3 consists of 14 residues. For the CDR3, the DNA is TGCGCCAGCAGCCAGGGGCTAGCGTCAGAGGAGCAGTTCTTC. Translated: CASSQGLASEEQFF.

For the CDR3, the DNA is TGTGCCAGCAGCCCACTACCGCTAGCGTCTAACGAGCAGTACTTC. Protein sequence: CASSPLPLASNEQYF. The genes are TRBV28 and TRBJ2-7; D may be TRBD2 (6 bases). Germline CDR1 is MDHEN and CDR2 is SYDVKM. The CDR3 totals 15 residues. The V gene lost 6 bases and the J gene lost 5 bases, with 20 bases spanning the gap.

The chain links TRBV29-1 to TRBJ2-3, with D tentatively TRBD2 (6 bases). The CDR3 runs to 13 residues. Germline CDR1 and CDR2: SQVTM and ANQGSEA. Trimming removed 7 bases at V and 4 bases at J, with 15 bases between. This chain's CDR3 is CSGSLAGPDTQYF. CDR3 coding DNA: TGCAGCGGTTCCCTGGCGGGGCCAGATACGCAGTATTTT.

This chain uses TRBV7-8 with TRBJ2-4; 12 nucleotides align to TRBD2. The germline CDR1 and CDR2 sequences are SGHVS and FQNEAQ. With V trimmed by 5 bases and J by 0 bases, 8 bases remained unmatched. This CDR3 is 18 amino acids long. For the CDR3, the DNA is TGTGCCAGCAGCCCAGGGACTAGCGGGCCGATAGCCAAAAACATTCAGTACTTC. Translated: CASSPGTSGPIAKNIQYF. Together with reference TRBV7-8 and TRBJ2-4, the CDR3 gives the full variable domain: GAGVSQSPRYKVAKRGQDVALRCDPISGHVSLFWYQQALGQGPEFLTYFQNEAQLDKSGLPSDRFFAERPEGSVSTLKIQRTQQEDSAVYLCASSPGTSGPIAKNIQYFGAGTRLSVL.

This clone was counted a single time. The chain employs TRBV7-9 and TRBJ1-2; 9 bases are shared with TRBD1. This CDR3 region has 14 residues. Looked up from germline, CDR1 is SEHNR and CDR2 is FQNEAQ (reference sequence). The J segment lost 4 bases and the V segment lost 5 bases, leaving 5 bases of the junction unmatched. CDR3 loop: CASSTTGQGYGYTF. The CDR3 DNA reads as TGTGCCAGCAGCACTACGGGACAGGGCTATGGCTACACCTTC.

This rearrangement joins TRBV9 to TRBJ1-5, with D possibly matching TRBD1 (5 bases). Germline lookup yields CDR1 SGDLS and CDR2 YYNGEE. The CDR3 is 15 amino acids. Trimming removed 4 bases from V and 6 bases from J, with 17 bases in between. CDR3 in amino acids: CASSPLGALGQPQHF. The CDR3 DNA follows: TGTGCCAGCAGCCCCCTAGGGGCGCTGGGTCAGCCCCAGCATTTT.

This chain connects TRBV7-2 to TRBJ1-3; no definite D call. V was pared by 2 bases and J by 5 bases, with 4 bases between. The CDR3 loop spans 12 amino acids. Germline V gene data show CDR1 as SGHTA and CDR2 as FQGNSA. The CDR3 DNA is TGTGCCAGCAGCTTAAATAGAAACACCATATATTTT. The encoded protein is CASSLNRNTIYF.

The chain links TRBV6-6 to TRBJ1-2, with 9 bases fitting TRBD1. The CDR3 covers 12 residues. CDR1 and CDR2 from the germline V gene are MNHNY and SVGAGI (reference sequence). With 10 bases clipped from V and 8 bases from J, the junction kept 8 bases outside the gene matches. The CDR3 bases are TGTGCCATCCTAGACAGGGGGGGCGGCTACACCTTC. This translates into CAILDRGGGYTF.

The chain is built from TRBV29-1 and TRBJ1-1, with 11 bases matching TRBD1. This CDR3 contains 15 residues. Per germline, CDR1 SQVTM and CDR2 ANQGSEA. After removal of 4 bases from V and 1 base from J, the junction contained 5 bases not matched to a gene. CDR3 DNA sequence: TGCAGCGTTGCCTCCGGGACAGGGGGGAACACTGAAGCTTTCTTT. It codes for CSVASGTGGNTEAFF. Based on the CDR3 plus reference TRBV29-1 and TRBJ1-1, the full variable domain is SAVISQKPSRDICQRGTSLTIQCQVDSQVTMMFWYRQQPGQSLTLIATANQGSEATYESGFVIDKFPISRPNLTFSTLTVSNMSPEDSSIYLCSVASGTGGNTEAFFGQGTRLTVV.

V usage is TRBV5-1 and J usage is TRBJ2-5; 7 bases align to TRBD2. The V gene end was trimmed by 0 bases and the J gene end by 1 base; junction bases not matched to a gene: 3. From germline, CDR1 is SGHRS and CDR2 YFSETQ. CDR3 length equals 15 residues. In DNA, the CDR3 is TGCGCCAGCAGCTTGGCCCCGGGGGGCCAAGAGACCCAGTACTTC. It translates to CASSLAPGGQETQYF.

CDR3 nucleotides: TGCGCCAGCAGCTTGGTCGGGTTCGAGCAGTACTTC. This translates into CASSLVGFEQYF. The genes are TRBV5-1 and TRBJ2-7; D gene ambiguous. Trimming took 0 bases from V and 6 from J, leaving 7 bases between them. CDR3 length equals 12 residues. Germline lookup yields CDR1 SGHRS and CDR2 YFSETQ. Drawing the rest from reference TRBV5-1 and TRBJ2-7, the complete variable domain is KAGVTQTPRYLIKTRGQQVTLSCSPISGHRSVSWYQQTPGQGLQFLFEYFSETQRNKGNFPGRFSGRQFSNSRSEMNVSTLELGDSALYLCASSLVGFEQYFGPGTRLTVT.

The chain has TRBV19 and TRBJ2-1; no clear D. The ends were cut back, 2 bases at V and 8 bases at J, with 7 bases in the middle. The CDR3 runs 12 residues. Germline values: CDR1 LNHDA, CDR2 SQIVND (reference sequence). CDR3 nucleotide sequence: TGTGCCAGTAGTATAATTGGAGATGAGCAGTTCTTC. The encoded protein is CASSIIGDEQFF.

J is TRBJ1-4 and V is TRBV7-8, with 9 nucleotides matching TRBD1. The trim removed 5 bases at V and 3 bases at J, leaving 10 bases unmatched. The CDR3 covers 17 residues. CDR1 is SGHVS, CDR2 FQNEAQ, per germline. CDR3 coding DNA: TGTGCCAGCAGCCTGACCGGGACAGGGCTTTCTAATGAAAAACTGTTTTTT. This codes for CASSLTGTGLSNEKLFF.

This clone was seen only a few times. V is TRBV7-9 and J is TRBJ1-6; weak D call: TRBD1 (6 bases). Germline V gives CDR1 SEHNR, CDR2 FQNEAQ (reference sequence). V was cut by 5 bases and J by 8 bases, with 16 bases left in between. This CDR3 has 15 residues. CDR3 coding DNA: TGTGCCAGCAGCGGCCCCAGGGGAAGTCATTCACCCCTCCACTTT. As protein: CASSGPRGSHSPLHF.

The CDR3 reads CASSETGASGYTF. The CDR3 region has the DNA TGCGCCAGCAGCGAAACAGGGGCGAGCGGCTACACCTTC. V gene TRBV5-1 combines with J gene TRBJ1-2; the match to TRBD1 covers 7 bases. V lost 4 bases to trimming and J lost 8 bases; unmatched junction nucleotides: 8. The CDR3 totals 13 residues. CDR1 and CDR2 from the germline V gene are SGHRS and YFSETQ.

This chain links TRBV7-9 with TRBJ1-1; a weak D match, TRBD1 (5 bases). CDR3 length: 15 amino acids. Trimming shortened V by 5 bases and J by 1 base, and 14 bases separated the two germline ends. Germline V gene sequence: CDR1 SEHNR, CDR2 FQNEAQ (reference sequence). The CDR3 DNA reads TGTGCCAGCAGCCCCGATCCAGGGAAGAACACTGAAGCTTTCTTT. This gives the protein CASSPDPGKNTEAFF.

The chain's CDR3 is CASSPTSRGTGPMNTEAFF. In nucleotides, the CDR3 is TGCGCCAGCAGCCCCACCTCCCGCGGGACAGGGCCTATGAACACTGAAGCTTTCTTT. The rearrangement uses TRBV5-1 and TRBJ1-1, with 9 bases lining up with TRBD1. Germline trimming cut 4 bases from V and 0 bases from J; bases unmatched to any gene: 16. This CDR3 spans 19 amino acids. In germline, CDR1 is SGHRS, CDR2 YFSETQ.

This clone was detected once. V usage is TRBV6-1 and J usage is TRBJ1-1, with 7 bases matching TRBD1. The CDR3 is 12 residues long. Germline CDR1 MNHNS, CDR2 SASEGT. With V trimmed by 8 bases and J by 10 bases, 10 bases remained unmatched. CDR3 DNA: TGTGCCAGCCGGACAGGTTCGCTCTCAGCTTTCTTT. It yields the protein CASRTGSLSAFF.